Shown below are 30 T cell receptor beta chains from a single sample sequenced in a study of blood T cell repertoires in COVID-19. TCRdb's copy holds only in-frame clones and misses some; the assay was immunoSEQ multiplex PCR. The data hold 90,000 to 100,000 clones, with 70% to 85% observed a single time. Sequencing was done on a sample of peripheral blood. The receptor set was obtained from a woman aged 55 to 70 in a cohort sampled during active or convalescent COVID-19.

CDR3 sequence (DNA): TGTGCTAGTTCGAGAGGACAGGGGGCGCGTAATGAGCAGTTCTTC. Its translation is CASSRGQGARNEQFF. This rearrangement joins TRBV12-5 to TRBJ2-1; 11 nucleotides match TRBD1. With 8 bases clipped from V and 7 bases from J, the junction kept 10 bases outside the gene matches. This CDR3 spans 15 amino acids. Germline loops: CDR1 LGHNT, CDR2 FRNRAP.

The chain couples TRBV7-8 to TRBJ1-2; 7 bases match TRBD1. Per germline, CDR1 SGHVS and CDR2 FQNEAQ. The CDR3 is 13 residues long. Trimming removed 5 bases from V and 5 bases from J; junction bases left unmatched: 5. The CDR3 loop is CASSRDSEYGYTF. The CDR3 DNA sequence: TGTGCCAGCAGCCGGGACAGTGAATATGGCTACACCTTC.

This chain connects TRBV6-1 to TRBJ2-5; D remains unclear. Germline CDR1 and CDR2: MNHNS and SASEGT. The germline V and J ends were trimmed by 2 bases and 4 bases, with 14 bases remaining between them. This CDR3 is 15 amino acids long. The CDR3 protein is CASSEILGARETQYF. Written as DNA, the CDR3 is TGTGCCAGCAGTGAAATTCTAGGAGCTCGAGAGACCCAGTACTTC.

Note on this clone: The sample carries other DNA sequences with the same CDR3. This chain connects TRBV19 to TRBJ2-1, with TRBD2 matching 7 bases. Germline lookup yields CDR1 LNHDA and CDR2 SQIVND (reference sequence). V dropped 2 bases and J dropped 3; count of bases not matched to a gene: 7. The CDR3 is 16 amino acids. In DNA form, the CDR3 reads TGTGCCAGTAGTATATGGGGGACTACCAACTACAATGAGCAGTTCTTC. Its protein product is CASSIWGTTNYNEQFF.

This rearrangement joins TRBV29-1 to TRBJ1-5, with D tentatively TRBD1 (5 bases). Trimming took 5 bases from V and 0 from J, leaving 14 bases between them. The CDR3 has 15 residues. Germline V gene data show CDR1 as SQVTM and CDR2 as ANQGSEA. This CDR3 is CSVWGGQGSNQPQHF. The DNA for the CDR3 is TGCAGCGTTTGGGGAGGGCAGGGTAGCAATCAGCCCCAGCATTTT.

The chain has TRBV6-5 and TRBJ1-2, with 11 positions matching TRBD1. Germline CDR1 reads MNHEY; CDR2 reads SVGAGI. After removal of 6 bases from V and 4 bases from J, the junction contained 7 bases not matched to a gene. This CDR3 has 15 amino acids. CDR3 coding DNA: TGTGCCAGCAGGCCTGGGACAGGGGGTCGCTATGGCTACACCTTC. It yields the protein CASRPGTGGRYGYTF.

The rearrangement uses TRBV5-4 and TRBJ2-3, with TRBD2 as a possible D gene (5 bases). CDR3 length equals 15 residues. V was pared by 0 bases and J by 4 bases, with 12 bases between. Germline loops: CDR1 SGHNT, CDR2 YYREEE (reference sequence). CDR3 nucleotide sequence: TGTGCCAGCAGCTTGGAACTAGGACTTCCAGATACGCAGTATTTT. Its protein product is CASSLELGLPDTQYF.

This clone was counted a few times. The CDR3: CASSYIAGGSYEQYF. CDR3 nucleotides: TGTGCCAGCAGTTACATAGCGGGGGGGTCCTACGAGCAGTACTTC. The rearrangement links TRBV6-6 to TRBJ2-7, with TRBD2 identical over 11 bases. CDR3 size: 15 residues. Unmatched junction bases numbered 1, after V lost 2 bases and J lost 1 base. Germline V lookup: CDR1 MNHNY, CDR2 SVGAGI (reference sequence).

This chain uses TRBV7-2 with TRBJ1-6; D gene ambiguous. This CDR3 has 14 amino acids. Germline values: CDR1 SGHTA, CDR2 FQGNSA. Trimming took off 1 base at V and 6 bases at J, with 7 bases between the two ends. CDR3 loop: CASSLVYSNSPLHF. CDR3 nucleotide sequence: TGTGCCAGCAGCTTAGTTTACAGTAATTCACCCCTCCACTTT.

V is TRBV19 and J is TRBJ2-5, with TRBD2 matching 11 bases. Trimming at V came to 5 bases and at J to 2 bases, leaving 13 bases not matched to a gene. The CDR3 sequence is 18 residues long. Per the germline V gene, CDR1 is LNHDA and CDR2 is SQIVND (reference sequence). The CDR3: CASSPFLGTSGRQETQYF. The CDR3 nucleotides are TGTGCCAGTAGTCCCTTTTTGGGGACTAGCGGTCGACAAGAGACCCAGTACTTC.

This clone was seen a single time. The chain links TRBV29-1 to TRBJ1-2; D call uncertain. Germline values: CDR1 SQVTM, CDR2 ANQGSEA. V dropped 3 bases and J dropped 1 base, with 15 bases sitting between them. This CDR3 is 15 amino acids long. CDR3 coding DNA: TGCAGCGTTGAGTCCCCAGTATCGAATAACTATGGCTACACCTTC. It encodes CSVESPVSNNYGYTF.

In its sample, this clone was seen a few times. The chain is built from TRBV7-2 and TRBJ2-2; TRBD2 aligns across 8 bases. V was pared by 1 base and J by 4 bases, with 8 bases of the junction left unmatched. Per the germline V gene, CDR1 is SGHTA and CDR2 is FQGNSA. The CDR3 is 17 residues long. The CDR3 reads CASSLVGTSTGTGELFF. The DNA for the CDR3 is TGTGCCAGCAGCTTAGTCGGGACTAGTACCGGCACCGGGGAGCTGTTTTTT. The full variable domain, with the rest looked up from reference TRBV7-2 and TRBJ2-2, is GAGVSQSPSNKVTEKGKDVELRCDPISGHTALYWYRQSLGQGLEFLIYFQGNSAPDKSGLPSDRFSAERTGGSVSTLTIQRTQQEDSAVYLCASSLVGTSTGTGELFFGEGSRLTVL.

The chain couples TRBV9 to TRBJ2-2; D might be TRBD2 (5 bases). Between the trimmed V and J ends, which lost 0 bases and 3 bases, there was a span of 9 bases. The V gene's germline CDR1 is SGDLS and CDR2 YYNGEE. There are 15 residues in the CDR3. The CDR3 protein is CASSVAPGYTGELFF. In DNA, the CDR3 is TGTGCCAGCAGCGTAGCCCCGGGGTACACCGGGGAGCTGTTTTTT.

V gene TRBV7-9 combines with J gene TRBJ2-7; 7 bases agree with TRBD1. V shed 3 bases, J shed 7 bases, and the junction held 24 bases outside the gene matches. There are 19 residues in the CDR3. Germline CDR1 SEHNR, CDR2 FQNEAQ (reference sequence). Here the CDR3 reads CASSFALGARGQPPWEQYF. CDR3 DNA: TGTGCCAGCAGCTTCGCGTTGGGTGCAAGGGGGCAACCCCCGTGGGAGCAGTACTTC.

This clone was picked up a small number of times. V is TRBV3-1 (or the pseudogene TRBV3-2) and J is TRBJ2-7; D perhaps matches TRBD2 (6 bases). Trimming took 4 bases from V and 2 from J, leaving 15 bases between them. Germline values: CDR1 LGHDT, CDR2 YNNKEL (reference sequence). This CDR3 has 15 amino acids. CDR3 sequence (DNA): TGTGCCAGCAGCCTAGGAGGGGACGGAACCTACGAGCAGTACTTC. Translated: CASSLGGDGTYEQYF.

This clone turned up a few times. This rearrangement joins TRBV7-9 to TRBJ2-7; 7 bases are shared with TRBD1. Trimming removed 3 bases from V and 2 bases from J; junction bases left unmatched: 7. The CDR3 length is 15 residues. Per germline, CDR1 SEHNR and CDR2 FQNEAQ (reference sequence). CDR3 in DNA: TGTGCCAGCAGCTTGGTACAGGGGAATACCTACGAGCAGTACTTC. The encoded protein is CASSLVQGNTYEQYF.

The CDR3 here is CASSLLGLAGIGTGELFF. In DNA, the CDR3 is TGTGCCAGCAGCTTGCTAGGACTAGCGGGGATTGGTACCGGGGAGCTGTTTTTT. The rearrangement links TRBV7-3 to TRBJ2-2; 12 nucleotides line up with TRBD2. CDR3 length equals 18 residues. The germline V gene has CDR1 SGHTA and CDR2 FQGTGA. V dropped 3 bases and J dropped 5; count of bases not matched to a gene: 10.

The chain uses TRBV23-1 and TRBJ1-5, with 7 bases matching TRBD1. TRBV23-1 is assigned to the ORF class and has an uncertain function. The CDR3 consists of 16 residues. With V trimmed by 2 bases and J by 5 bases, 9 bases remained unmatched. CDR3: CASSQSPDRDDQPQHF. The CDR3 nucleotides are TGCGCCAGCAGTCAAAGCCCTGACAGGGACGATCAGCCCCAGCATTTT.

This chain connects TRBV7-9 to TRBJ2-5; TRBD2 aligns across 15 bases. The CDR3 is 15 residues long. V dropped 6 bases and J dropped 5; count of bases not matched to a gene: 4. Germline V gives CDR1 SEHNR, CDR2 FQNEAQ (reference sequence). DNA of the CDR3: TGTGCCAGCAGTCCGGGACTAGCGGGGGGTGAGACCCAGTACTTC. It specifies CASSPGLAGGETQYF.

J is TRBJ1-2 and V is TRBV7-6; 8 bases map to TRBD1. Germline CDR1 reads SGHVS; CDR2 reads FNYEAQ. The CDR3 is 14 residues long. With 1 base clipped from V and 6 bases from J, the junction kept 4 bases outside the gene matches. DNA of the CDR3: TGTGCCAGCAGCTTAGTGACAGGGGACCATGGCTACACCTTC. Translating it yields CASSLVTGDHGYTF. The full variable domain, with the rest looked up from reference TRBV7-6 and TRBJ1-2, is GAGVSQSPRYKVTKRGQDVALRCDPISGHVSLYWYRQALGQGPEFLTYFNYEAQQDKSGLPNDRFSAERPEGSISTLTIQRTEQRDSAMYRCASSLVTGDHGYTFGSGTRLTVV.

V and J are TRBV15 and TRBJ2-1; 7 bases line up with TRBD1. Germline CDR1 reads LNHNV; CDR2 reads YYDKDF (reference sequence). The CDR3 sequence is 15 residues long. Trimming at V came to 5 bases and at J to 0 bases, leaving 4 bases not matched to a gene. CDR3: CATSGRQGSYNEQFF. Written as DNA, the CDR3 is TGTGCCACCAGCGGACGACAGGGCTCCTACAATGAGCAGTTCTTC.

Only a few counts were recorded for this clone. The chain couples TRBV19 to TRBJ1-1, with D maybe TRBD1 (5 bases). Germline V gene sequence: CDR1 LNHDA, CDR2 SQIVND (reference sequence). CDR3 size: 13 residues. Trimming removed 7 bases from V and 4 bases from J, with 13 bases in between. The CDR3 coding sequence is TGTGCCAGTATTTTAAGGGGCACCACTGAAGCTTTCTTT. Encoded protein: CASILRGTTEAFF.

This chain's CDR3 is CATSTIQATNYGYTF. CDR3 DNA sequence: TGTGCCACCAGCACGATCCAGGCGACTAACTATGGCTACACCTTC. The chain links TRBV15 to TRBJ1-2, with D unclear. Germline-derived CDR1 and CDR2 are LNHNV and YYDKDF (reference sequence). This CDR3 has 15 amino acids. Trimming took off 4 bases at V and 0 bases at J, with 12 bases between the two ends.

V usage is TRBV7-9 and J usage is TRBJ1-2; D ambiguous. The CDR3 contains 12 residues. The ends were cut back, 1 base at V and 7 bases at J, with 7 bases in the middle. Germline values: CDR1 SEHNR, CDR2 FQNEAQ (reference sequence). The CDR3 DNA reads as TGTGCCAGCAGCTTAGAGAGCCTTGGCTACACCTTC. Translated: CASSLESLGYTF.

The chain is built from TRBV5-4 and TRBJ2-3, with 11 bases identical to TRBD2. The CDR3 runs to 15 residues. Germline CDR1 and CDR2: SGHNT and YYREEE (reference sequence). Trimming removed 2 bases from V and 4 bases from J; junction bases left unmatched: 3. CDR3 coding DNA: TGTGCCAGCAGCTTTAGCGGGGGGGGGCCAGATACGCAGTATTTT. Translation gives CASSFSGGGPDTQYF.

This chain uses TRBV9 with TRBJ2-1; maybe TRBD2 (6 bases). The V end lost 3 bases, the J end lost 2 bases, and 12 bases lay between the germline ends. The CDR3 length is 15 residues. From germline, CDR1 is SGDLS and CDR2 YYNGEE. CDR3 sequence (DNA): TGTGCCAGCAGCGCACTTAGCGGCGCCTACAATGAGCAGTTCTTC. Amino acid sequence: CASSALSGAYNEQFF.

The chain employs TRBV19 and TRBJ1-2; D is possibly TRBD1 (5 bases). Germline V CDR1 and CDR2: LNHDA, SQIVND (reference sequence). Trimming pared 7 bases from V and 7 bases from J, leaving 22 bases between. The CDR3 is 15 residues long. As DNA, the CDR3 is TGTGCCAGTACCTCTCCGGGAGGGGTCTGGGGTGGCTACACCTTC. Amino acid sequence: CASTSPGGVWGGYTF. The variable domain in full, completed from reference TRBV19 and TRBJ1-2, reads DGGITQSPKYLFRKEGQNVTLSCEQNLNHDAMYWYRQDPGQGLRLIYYSQIVNDFQKGDIAEGYSVSREKKESFPLTVTSAQKNPTAFYLCASTSPGGVWGGYTFGSGTRLTVV.

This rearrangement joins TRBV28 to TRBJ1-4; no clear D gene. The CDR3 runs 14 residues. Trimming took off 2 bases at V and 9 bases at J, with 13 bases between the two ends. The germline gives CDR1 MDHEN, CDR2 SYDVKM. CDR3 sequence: CASSLMEEAKKLFF. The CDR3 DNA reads TGTGCCAGCAGTTTAATGGAGGAAGCGAAAAAACTGTTTTTT. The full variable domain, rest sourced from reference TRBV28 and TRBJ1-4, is DVKVTQSSRYLVKRTGEKVFLECVQDMDHENMFWYRQDPGLGLRLIYFSYDVKMKEKGDIPEGYSVSREKKERFSLILESASTNQTSMYLCASSLMEEAKKLFFGSGTQLSVL.

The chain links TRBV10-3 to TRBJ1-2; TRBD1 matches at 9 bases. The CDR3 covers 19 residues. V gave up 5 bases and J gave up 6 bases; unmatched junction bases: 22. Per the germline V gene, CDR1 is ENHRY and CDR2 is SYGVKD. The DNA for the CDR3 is TGTGCCATCAGTCCTCGAACCGGGACAGGGACGTCTGAGGTCCATGGCTACACCTTC. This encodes CAISPRTGTGTSEVHGYTF.

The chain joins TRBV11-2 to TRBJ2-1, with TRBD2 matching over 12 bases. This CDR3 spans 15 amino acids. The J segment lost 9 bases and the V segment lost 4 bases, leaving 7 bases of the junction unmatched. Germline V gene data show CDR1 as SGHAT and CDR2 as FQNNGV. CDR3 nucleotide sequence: TGTGCCAGCAGCTCTTCTAGCGGGGGGGCCGGTGAGCAGTTCTTC. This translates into CASSSSSGGAGEQFF.